Shown below are 22 T cell receptor beta chains from a single sample sequenced in a study of beta chain features in type 1 diabetes. cDNA synthesis used the whole RNA isolate, giving expressed TCRB sequences. Only in-frame clones appear in the TCRdb table, and some are missing; sequencing was by immunoSEQ multiplex PCR. The profile shows a few hundred thousand clones, roughly 11% of them singletons. Specimen: central memory CD4+ T cells from blood. These receptors were obtained from a man younger than 30 in good health.

V and J are TRBV29-1 and TRBJ2-3, with 8 bases identical to TRBD1. The CDR3 spans 14 residues. Germline CDR1 and CDR2: SQVTM and ANQGSEA. With 6 bases clipped from V and 2 bases from J, the junction kept 7 bases outside the gene matches. The CDR3 coding sequence is TGCAGCGTGGCGACAGGGGCCACCACAGATACGCAGTATTTT. Translated, it gives CSVATGATTDTQYF.

This clone was observed a few times. Other DNA sequences in the same sample also yield this CDR3. The CDR3 DNA reads TGTGCCATCAGTGAGTCGCGGGTGGGGGAGACCCAGTACTTC. Residues: CAISESRVGETQYF. The chain recombines TRBV10-3 with TRBJ2-5; D may be TRBD2 (5 bases). This CDR3 contains 14 residues. Per germline, CDR1 ENHRY and CDR2 SYGVKD. Trimming stripped 0 bases from V and 5 bases from J, with 10 bases between.

This clone occurred many times. The chain joins TRBV18 to TRBJ2-4, with D maybe TRBD2 (6 bases). The CDR3 has 16 amino acids. Trimming took off 3 bases at V and 6 bases at J, with 18 bases between the two ends. From germline, CDR1 is KGHSH and CDR2 LQKENI. CDR3 residues: CASSPSGVRIGNIQYF. In nucleotides, the CDR3 is TGTGCCAGCTCACCTTCGGGGGTTCGCATCGGAAACATTCAGTACTTC.

The J gene is TRBJ2-2, the V gene TRBV19; D is undetermined. Germline V gene sequence: CDR1 LNHDA, CDR2 SQIVND (reference sequence). The ends were cut back, 2 bases at V and 1 base at J, with 8 bases in the middle. This CDR3 has 15 residues. The CDR3 DNA sequence: TGTGCCAGTAGTATATCGTCCAGGAACACCGGGGAGCTGTTTTTT. This translates into CASSISSRNTGELFF.

This chain links TRBV7-9 with TRBJ2-7, with D maybe TRBD1 (8 bases). Germline assignment: CDR1 SEHNR and CDR2 FQNEAQ (reference sequence). Trimming took off 5 bases at V and 2 bases at J, with 25 bases between the two ends. The CDR3 is 18 amino acids. CDR3 amino acids: CASSPIGRGTGNPYEQYF. The CDR3 coding sequence is TGTGCCAGCAGCCCGATTGGGAGGGGGACAGGTAACCCCTACGAGCAGTACTTC.

The J gene is TRBJ2-1, the V gene TRBV15; 7 bases match TRBD2. V trimming: 1 base; J trimming: 0 bases; junction bases outside the gene matches: 3. The CDR3 spans 16 residues. Germline lookup yields CDR1 LNHNV and CDR2 YYDKDF (reference sequence). Written as DNA, the CDR3 is TGTGCCACCAGCAGAGGGCTAGCGGCCTCCTACAATGAGCAGTTCTTC. The encoded protein is CATSRGLAASYNEQFF. Supplemented by reference TRBV15 and TRBJ2-1, the full variable domain reads DAMVIQNPRYQVTQFGKPVTLSCSQTLNHNVMYWYQQKSSQAPKLLFHYYDKDFNNEADTPDNFQSRRPNTSFCFLDIRSPGLGDTAMYLCATSRGLAASYNEQFFGPGTRLTVL.

This clone turned up a few times. DNA for the CDR3: TGTGCCAGCAGCTCCGACAGTAACTATGGCTACACCTTC. Its protein product is CASSSDSNYGYTF. The V and J genes are TRBV7-9 and TRBJ1-2; possibly TRBD1 for D (5 bases). V lost 4 bases to trimming and J lost 1 base, with 7 bases between them. The CDR3 sequence is 13 residues long. In germline, CDR1 is SEHNR, CDR2 FQNEAQ (reference sequence). Full variable domain (missing parts from reference TRBV7-9 and TRBJ1-2): DTGVSQNPRHKITKRGQNVTFRCDPISEHNRLYWYRQTLGQGPEFLTYFQNEAQLEKSRLLSDRFSAERPKGSFSTLEIQRTEQGDSAMYLCASSSDSNYGYTFGSGTRLTVV.

A note on this clone: A single base separates this from a much larger clone, so it may be a read error. The chain couples TRBV7-6 to TRBJ2-2, with D unresolved. The CDR3 loop spans 15 amino acids. Germline CDR1 SGHVS, CDR2 FNYEAQ. CDR3 sequence reads: CACSLRTVNTGELFF. The DNA of the CDR3 is TGTGCCTGCAGCTTAAGAACGGTGAACACCGGGGAGCTGTTTTTT.

The chain employs TRBV7-3 and TRBJ2-3; tentatively, D is TRBD2 (6 bases). Germline V CDR1 and CDR2: SGHTA, FQGTGA. The CDR3 runs to 13 residues. The V gene lost 2 bases and the J gene lost 10 bases, with 13 bases spanning the gap. Here the CDR3 reads CASSLAEGVAQYF. CDR3 coding DNA: TGTGCCAGCAGCTTAGCGGAGGGAGTGGCGCAGTATTTT.

This rearrangement joins TRBV9 to TRBJ1-2, with 7 bases fitting TRBD1. After removal of 4 bases from V and 2 bases from J, the junction contained 5 bases not matched to a gene. The germline gives CDR1 SGDLS, CDR2 YYNGEE. The CDR3 contains 14 residues. The CDR3 DNA sequence: TGTGCCAGCAGCTCCCAGGGACAGAACTATGGCTACACCTTC. Residues: CASSSQGQNYGYTF.

This clone was detected only a few times. V gene TRBV5-1 combines with J gene TRBJ2-1; 8 positions agree with TRBD1. Germline CDR1 is SGHRS and CDR2 is YFSETQ. The CDR3 length is 15 residues. Unmatched junction bases numbered 10, after V lost 7 bases and J lost 4 bases. In nucleotides, the CDR3 is TGCGCCAGCGGAGATCAGGGGGCAGGGTACAATGAGCAGTTCTTC. Protein sequence: CASGDQGAGYNEQFF.

This clone was recorded a few times. This chain uses TRBV7-9 with TRBJ1-1; D possibly corresponds to TRBD1 (5 bases). The CDR3 consists of 13 residues. Germline V lookup: CDR1 SEHNR, CDR2 FQNEAQ (reference sequence). V was shortened by 3 bases and J by 3 bases, with 8 bases between the two germline ends. The CDR3 here is CASSFGAHTEAFF. CDR3 nucleotide sequence: TGTGCCAGCAGCTTCGGGGCGCACACTGAAGCTTTCTTT.

This clone was observed a few times. The chain recombines TRBV7-6 with TRBJ2-5; D is unclear. CDR1 SGHVS and CDR2 FNYEAQ come from the germline V gene. This CDR3 region has 13 residues. V lost 0 bases and J 4 bases, leaving 6 bases between the germline ends. CDR3 in DNA: TGTGCCAGCAGCTTAGCGCTCGGAGAGACCCAGTACTTC. Translating gives CASSLALGETQYF.

This clone occurred a few times. In DNA, the CDR3 is TGTGCCATCAGTGTTTCTAGTAGGGATTGGGGTGAGCAGTTCTTC. Protein product: CAISVSSRDWGEQFF. The V call is TRBV10-3, the J call TRBJ2-1; D is unresolved. Trimming cost V 4 bases and J 9 bases, with 19 bases left between them. This CDR3 is built from 15 residues. Germline CDR1 ENHRY, CDR2 SYGVKD.

In the case of this clone: This likely traces to a read error, being one base from a far larger clone. The sample holds other DNA sequences that translate to the same CDR3. The chain links TRBV11-2 to TRBJ2-1; D remains unclear. This CDR3 contains 13 residues. V lost 1 base, J lost 5 bases, and 6 bases lay in between. The germline gives CDR1 SGHAT, CDR2 FQNNGV. CDR3 protein: CASSLAENNEQFF. The CDR3 region has the DNA TGTGCCAGCAGCTTAGCGGAGAACAATGAGCAGTTCTTC. Looking up the rest from reference TRBV11-2 and TRBJ2-1 gives the full variable domain: EAGVAQSPRYKIIEKRQSVAFWCNPISGHATLYWYQQILGQGPKLLIQFQNNGVVDDSQLPKDRFSAERLKGVDSTLKIQPAKLEDSAVYLCASSLAENNEQFFGPGTRLTVL.

This clone has ten or more counts. The rearrangement joins TRBV7-6 to TRBJ2-1; TRBD1 matches 7 bases. In germline, CDR1 is SGHVS, CDR2 FNYEAQ. V shed 0 bases and J 2 bases; nucleotides not matched to a gene: 4. The CDR3 runs to 16 residues. For the CDR3, the DNA is TGTGCCAGCAGCTTAGCTCCGGGACAGACCTACAATGAGCAGTTCTTC. Amino acid sequence: CASSLAPGQTYNEQFF.

There are many counts of this clone. The rearrangement joins TRBV6-7 to TRBJ2-7; TRBD1 matches at 7 bases. Being an ORF, TRBV6-7 has a function that is uncertain. With 8 bases clipped from V and 2 bases from J, the junction kept 6 bases outside the gene matches. The CDR3 runs to 13 residues. This CDR3 is CASSGTDPYEQYF. The CDR3 bases are TGTGCCAGCTCAGGGACAGATCCCTACGAGCAGTACTTC.

This clone was recorded a few times. CDR3 sequence (DNA): TGTGCCAGCTCGCCAGTCCGAGGCTCAATAGGCACGGGGCAGTTCTTC. Translation gives CASSPVRGSIGTGQFF. The chain uses TRBV18 and TRBJ2-1; unclear D gene. Per the germline V gene, CDR1 is KGHSH and CDR2 is LQKENI. The CDR3 length is 16 residues. Trimming stripped 6 bases from V and 12 bases from J, with 27 bases between.

The gene calls are TRBV4-1 and TRBJ1-2; a weak D match, TRBD1 (5 bases). The CDR3 has 12 residues. Germline V CDR1 and CDR2: MGHRA, YSYEKL. V was clipped by 4 bases and J by 8 bases, with 11 bases between them. The CDR3 DNA follows: TGCGCCAGCAGCCGGATGGGGGTGGGCTACACCTTC. Translation gives CASSRMGVGYTF.

The chain employs TRBV29-1 and TRBJ2-3, with D maybe TRBD1 (5 bases). The CDR3 is 13 amino acids. Per germline, CDR1 SQVTM and CDR2 ANQGSEA. Trimming cost V 8 bases and J 2 bases, with 14 bases left between them. The CDR3 here is CSPREGATDTQYF. The CDR3 nucleotides read TGCAGCCCCCGAGAAGGGGCCACAGATACGCAGTATTTT.

J is TRBJ2-3 and V is TRBV7-9; TRBD1 matches 7 bases. Trimming cost V 4 bases and J 1 base; bases outside gene matches: 5. The V gene's germline CDR1 is SEHNR and CDR2 FQNEAQ (reference sequence). The CDR3 sequence is 15 residues long. Written as DNA, the CDR3 is TGTGCCAGCAGCTGGGACAGTCCTCGCACAGATACGCAGTATTTT. This gives the protein CASSWDSPRTDTQYF.

This clone was recorded at least ten times. This sequence joins TRBV9 and TRBJ2-7, with no clear D. V dropped 4 bases and J dropped 2 bases, with 13 bases sitting between them. This CDR3 has 14 residues. Germline V gene data show CDR1 as SGDLS and CDR2 as YYNGEE. CDR3 amino acids: CASSLRASAYEQYF. CDR3 nucleotide sequence: TGTGCCAGCAGCCTTCGGGCCAGCGCCTACGAGCAGTACTTC.